The TCR beta chain described here comes from a study of tumor-infiltrating lymphocytes in oesophageal squamous cell carcinoma. Germline CDR1 and CDR2: SSHAT and FNYEAQ (reference sequence). This CDR3 has 15 residues. To note about this clonotype: At one end the junction does not follow the germline gene, possibly because of a read error.

TCRdb fed the PCR reads into MiXCR, producing one record per CDR3 protein. The sample holds 15,000 to 20,000 distinct CDR3 sequences, approximately 46% seen once. The source is a female donor with esophageal squamous cell carcinoma. This chain links TRBV7-7 with TRBJ2-3, with 12 bases aligning to TRBD1. The source material was normal esophageal tissue next to the tumor. CDR3 DNA sequence: TGTGCTAGCAGCTTAGGGACAGGGGGCATAGATACGCAGTATTTT. As protein: CASSLGTGGIDTQYF.